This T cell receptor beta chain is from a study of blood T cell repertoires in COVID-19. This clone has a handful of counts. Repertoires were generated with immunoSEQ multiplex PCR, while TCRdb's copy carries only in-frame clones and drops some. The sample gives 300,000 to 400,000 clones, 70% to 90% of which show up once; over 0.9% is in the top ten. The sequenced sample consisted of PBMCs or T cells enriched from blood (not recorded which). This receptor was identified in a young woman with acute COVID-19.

The CDR3, as DNA: TGTGCCAGCAGCTTACCTCAGGGCGGAGGGTACGGGGAGCAGTACTTC. It is translated as CASSLPQGGGYGEQYF. V usage is TRBV11-2 and J usage is TRBJ2-7; a possible D gene is TRBD2 (6 bases). Trimming took off 2 bases at V and 7 bases at J, with 21 bases between the two ends. The CDR3 length is 16 residues. Per germline, CDR1 SGHAT and CDR2 FQNNGV. Together with reference TRBV11-2 and TRBJ2-7, the CDR3 gives the full variable domain: EAGVAQSPRYKIIEKRQSVAFWCNPISGHATLYWYQQILGQGPKLLIQFQNNGVVDDSQLPKDRFSAERLKGVDSTLKIQPAKLEDSAVYLCASSLPQGGGYGEQYFGPGTRLTVT.